The clone carrying this T cell receptor beta chain was seen a few times. Its antigen is not known. Sample time point: newly diagnosed GD, antithyroid drugs for less than 3 months. Preparation of the TCR library used RNA extracted from PBMCs. CDR3 regions were amplified by Arm-PCR using iRepertoire HTBI primers to build TCR beta libraries. TCRdb itself ran the multiplex PCR reads through MiXCR, one entry per CDR3 protein. This sample yields 520,000 or so distinct CDR3 sequences, of which about 12% are seen a single time; 8.9% belongs to the top ten. V dropped 6 bases and J dropped 10 bases, with 15 bases sitting between them. The CDR3 totals 12 residues. The germline V gene encodes CDR1 MNHNS and CDR2 SASEGT. The data belong to a study of regulatory T cells in long-lasting Graves disease. Points from the study as a whole: Persistent disease was characterized by preferential usage of TRBV28, TRBJ1-2 and TRBJ2-5.

These data also featured in a second study, about T cells in Graves' hyperthyroidism and ophthalmopathy. From that study: Participants, patients aged 18 to 65, had newly diagnosed hyperthyroidism with a duration under 2 months. Uncontrolled infection, other autoimmune disease, pregnancy or lactation excluded patients.

The chain combines TRBV6-1 with TRBJ1-2, with D possibly TRBD1 on 6 matching bases. Sample: peripheral blood mononuclear cells (PBMCs), taken at new diagnosis, from a patient treated with antithyroid drugs. This clonotype originated in a young woman with Graves disease. In nucleotides, the CDR3 is TGTGCCAGCAGCACCCAAACAGGGACCTACACCTTC. Translation: CASSTQTGTYTF.